One and the same sample provided the 14 T cell receptor beta chains below, sequenced in a study of shared clonotypes between healthy human individuals. Assay used: immunoSEQ multiplex PCR; TCRdb lists only in-frame clones, some missing. The sample holds about 1.5 million clones, around 98% seen once. The sample was naive CD4+ T cells sorted from blood. Subset denoted: CD45RA+ positively selected. The source of these receptors is a man aged 25-40 years in good health.

On this clone itself: In the same sample, other DNA sequences code for this CDR3. The chain employs TRBV10-3 and TRBJ1-1; D is possibly TRBD1 (6 bases). This CDR3 is 14 amino acids long. CDR1 and CDR2 from the germline V gene are ENHRY and SYGVKD. V lost 5 bases to trimming and J lost 0 bases, with 10 bases between them. In DNA, the CDR3 is TGTGCCATCAGTAAGACAGGAATGAACACTGAAGCTTTCTTT. It codes for CAISKTGMNTEAFF.

Concerning this clone: Other nucleotide sequences in the sample specify the same CDR3. V gene TRBV5-4 combines with J gene TRBJ2-3, with 11 bases lining up with TRBD2. V was clipped by 3 bases and J by 0 bases; unmatched bases: 3. The CDR3 consists of 16 residues. Germline-derived CDR1 and CDR2 are SGHNT and YYREEE (reference sequence). The CDR3 DNA reads as TGTGCCAGCAGCTCCGGGACTAGCGGAAGCACAGATACGCAGTATTTT. Its translation: CASSSGTSGSTDTQYF.

The gene calls are TRBV9 and TRBJ2-2; no clear D gene. CDR1 and CDR2 (germline): SGDLS, YYNGEE. V lost 5 bases and J 4 bases, leaving 9 bases between the germline ends. CDR3 size: 13 residues. CDR3 coding DNA: TGTGCCAGCAGTAAGGCCCTCACCGGGGAGCTGTTTTTT. Translation: CASSKALTGELFF.

The genes are TRBV18 and TRBJ1-1; perhaps TRBD1 as D (5 bases). The CDR3 contains 15 residues. Trimming took 1 base from V and 0 from J, leaving 9 bases between them. Germline CDR1 KGHSH, CDR2 LQKENI. The CDR3 region is CASSPLGHLNTEAFF. The CDR3 DNA reads TGTGCCAGCTCACCACTCGGACACCTGAACACTGAAGCTTTCTTT.

The V call is TRBV4-1, the J call TRBJ2-5; 8 bases agree with TRBD2. CDR3 length: 14 amino acids. J lost 3 bases, V lost 4 bases, and 4 bases had no gene match. Germline V lookup: CDR1 MGHRA, CDR2 YSYEKL. DNA for the CDR3: TGCGCCAGCAGCCCTCCCGGGGGGGAAGAGACCCAGTACTTC. Amino acids: CASSPPGGEETQYF.

The gene calls are TRBV29-1 and TRBJ2-5; 7 bases fit TRBD1. This CDR3 contains 17 residues. The germline CDR1 and CDR2 sequences are SQVTM and ANQGSEA. With 5 bases clipped from V and 2 bases from J, the junction kept 17 bases outside the gene matches. Here the CDR3 DNA reads TGCAGCGTTATAGGGACAGTGTTTACGGGCAGACAAGAGACCCAGTACTTC. Residues: CSVIGTVFTGRQETQYF.

This chain links TRBV9 with TRBJ2-1; 9 nucleotides match TRBD1. The V gene's germline CDR1 is SGDLS and CDR2 YYNGEE. This CDR3 contains 14 residues. V lost 3 bases, J lost 5 bases, and 3 bases stayed unmatched. CDR3 bases: TGTGCCAGCAGCGACAGGGGGCTCCACAATGAGCAGTTCTTC. Residues: CASSDRGLHNEQFF.

The chain uses TRBV29-1 and TRBJ2-7; 11 bases agree with TRBD2. The CDR3 length is 17 residues. The J segment lost 4 bases and the V segment lost 0 bases, leaving 11 bases of the junction unmatched. Germline V gives CDR1 SQVTM, CDR2 ANQGSEA. In DNA, the CDR3 is TGCAGCGTTGAAGATCCTTCGGCGACTAGCGGGGCTTACGAGCAGTACTTC. Protein sequence: CSVEDPSATSGAYEQYF.

This chain joins TRBV20-1 and TRBJ1-5; D uncertain. Looked up from germline, CDR1 is DFQATT and CDR2 is SNEGSKA (reference sequence). The length of the CDR3 is 11 residues. Trimming removed 2 bases at V and 6 bases at J, with 5 bases between. The CDR3 DNA reads TGCAGTGCTAGAATAGGTCAGCCCCAGCATTTT. Translating it yields CSARIGQPQHF.

This clone occurred a few times. The genes are TRBV18 and TRBJ1-4, with 8 bases matching TRBD1. Germline CDR1 and CDR2: KGHSH and LQKENI. CDR3 length: 15 amino acids. The V gene end was trimmed by 6 bases and the J gene end by 4 bases; junction bases not matched to a gene: 7. The CDR3: CASSARQGFNEKLFF. The CDR3 DNA reads as TGTGCCAGCTCGGCTAGACAGGGGTTTAATGAAAAACTGTTTTTT.

This sequence joins TRBV5-6 and TRBJ2-3; D call uncertain. Germline V gives CDR1 SGHDT, CDR2 YYEEEE. This CDR3 has 15 residues. With 3 bases removed from V and 1 base from J, the gap between germline ends came to 12 bases. The CDR3 bases are TGTGCCAGCAGCTCAAGTCTAGTGGGCACAGATACGCAGTATTTT. This codes for CASSSSLVGTDTQYF.

J is TRBJ2-6 and V is TRBV11-2, with D possibly TRBD1 on 6 matching bases. This CDR3 contains 14 residues. Germline CDR1 is SGHAT and CDR2 is FQNNGV. Trimming shortened V by 3 bases and J by 4 bases, and 7 bases separated the two germline ends. The CDR3 reads CASSFGTGANVLTF. CDR3 sequence (DNA): TGTGCCAGCAGCTTCGGGACAGGGGCCAACGTCCTGACTTTC.

The J gene is TRBJ1-1, the V gene TRBV5-6; 10 nucleotides line up with TRBD1. V lost 0 bases and J lost 10; bases outside the gene matches: 9. Germline lookup yields CDR1 SGHDT and CDR2 YYEEEE. The CDR3 spans 15 residues. CDR3 in DNA: TGTGCCAGCAGCTTGGGTTTTGGGACAGGGGTTGGAGCTTTCTTT. This sequence encodes CASSLGFGTGVGAFF.

The genes are TRBV5-4 and TRBJ1-2; D might be TRBD1 (6 bases). CDR3 length: 13 amino acids. Germline-derived CDR1 and CDR2 are SGHNT and YYREEE (reference sequence). Between the trimmed V and J ends, which lost 3 bases and 7 bases, there was a span of 13 bases. Written as DNA, the CDR3 is TGTGCCAGCAGCTCTAAACAGGGACCTGGCTACACCTTC. Amino acids: CASSSKQGPGYTF.